This TCR beta chain was recorded in a study of glioma-infiltrating T cells. This clonotype was seen many times. Using RNA template, CDR3s of TCR alpha and beta were amplified with iRepertoire arm-PCR. A single record per CDR3 protein comes from TCRdb applying MiXCR to the multiplex PCR reads. The repertoire holds about 110,000 distinct CDR3 sequences, with 20% to 25% as singletons. Material for sequencing was glioma tissue, nonneoplastic brain tissue, or PBMCs (not recorded which). The clonotype originates from a human donor with low-grade glioma or glioblastoma, undergoing nonglioma brain surgery, or in good health (not recorded which).

CDR3 nucleotides: TGTGCCAGCAGTTTCCTCTGGGAGCAGTACTTC. This codes for CASSFLWEQYF. V is TRBV6-1 and J is TRBJ2-7; D is unclear. There are 11 residues in the CDR3. CDR1 and CDR2 from the germline V gene are MNHNS and SASEGT. The germline V and J ends were trimmed by 5 bases and 7 bases, with 9 bases remaining between them.